One T cell receptor (beta chain) is described in this entry. Antigen specificity is unknown. One heparinised blood draw averaging approximately 120 mL was given by each donor. This CDR3 comprises 14 residues. The V gene's germline CDR1 is SGHNT and CDR2 YYREEE (reference sequence). The V gene end was trimmed by 3 bases and the J gene end by 9 bases; junction bases not matched to a gene: 8. This sample was taken from a study of beta chain features in type 1 diabetes. The study's findings and limits: Across all four CD4+ subsets, people with type 1 diabetes showed modestly shorter TCRB CDR3s. Overrepresentation of cells with high TCR expression could result from cDNA sequencing.

As every portion of the isolated RNA was reverse transcribed, the sequencing read expressed TCRB transcripts. Data came from immunoSEQ multiplex PCR; TCRdb stores just in-frame clones and leaves some out. Of fewer than 70,000 clones in the sample, 60% to 70% were seen once. The specimen was stem cell memory CD4+ T cells from blood. The receptor was derived from a woman aged 25-40 years with type 1 diabetes. V usage is TRBV5-4 and J usage is TRBJ2-4; 8 positions match TRBD1. The CDR3 here is CASSWTGSLSIQYF. The CDR3 DNA reads TGTGCCAGCAGCTGGACAGGGTCGCTGAGCATTCAGTACTTC.